The 25 T cell receptor beta chains in this list originate from one sample, sequenced in a study of cytomegalovirus exposure and HLA in healthy donors. PCR primers comprised 60 Vbeta and 13 Jbeta primers. Data came from immunoSEQ multiplex PCR; TCRdb stores just in-frame clones and leaves some out. The sample shows about 130,000 clones, over 70% of them seen only once. Sequenced material: PBMCs. These receptors were obtained from a woman aged 40 to 50 in good health and CMV-seronegative.

This clone appeared a single time. V usage is TRBV5-6 and J usage is TRBJ1-1; 8 bases map to TRBD1. After removal of 4 bases from V and 1 base from J, the junction contained 12 bases not matched to a gene. The CDR3 is 17 amino acids. Germline V gene lookup returns CDR1 SGHDT and CDR2 YYEEEE. The CDR3 protein is CASSLFRGRRGNTEAFF. Written as DNA, the CDR3 is TGTGCCAGCAGCCTTTTCAGGGGGCGCAGAGGGAACACTGAAGCTTTCTTT.

The chain recombines TRBV7-9 with TRBJ2-3; D not certain. Germline lookup yields CDR1 SEHNR and CDR2 FQNEAQ (reference sequence). The CDR3 has 15 residues. Between the trimmed V and J ends, which lost 2 bases and 7 bases, there was a span of 16 bases. As DNA, the CDR3 is TGTGCCAGCAGCTTACAAATTACAGCAGAGAATACGCAGTATTTT. Its translation is CASSLQITAENTQYF.

The chain links TRBV4-1 to TRBJ2-1; D is ambiguous. The CDR3 is made up of 14 amino acids. From germline, CDR1 is MGHRA and CDR2 YSYEKL. V dropped 0 bases and J dropped 4 bases, with 7 bases sitting between them. The CDR3 DNA reads TGCGCCAGCAGCCAAGACCTCTTTTACAATGAGCAGTTCTTC. It encodes CASSQDLFYNEQFF.

The chain joins TRBV27 to TRBJ2-4; 7 bases match TRBD2. Looked up from germline, CDR1 is MNHEY and CDR2 is SMNVEV (reference sequence). The length of the CDR3 is 14 residues. J gave up 8 bases and V 4 bases, and 8 bases lay outside the gene matches. The CDR3 spells CASSSVREAHIQYF. Written as DNA, the CDR3 is TGTGCCAGCAGTTCGGTACGGGAGGCCCACATTCAGTACTTC.

This CDR3 is CSVEVRAYEQYF. CDR3 DNA sequence: TGCAGCGTTGAGGTGAGGGCCTACGAGCAGTACTTC. J is TRBJ2-7 and V is TRBV29-1; D perhaps matches TRBD2 (5 bases). V dropped 3 bases and J dropped 2 bases, with 8 bases sitting between them. CDR3 length equals 12 residues. Germline loops: CDR1 SQVTM, CDR2 ANQGSEA.

The chain employs TRBV19 and TRBJ2-5, with a weak D call TRBD1 (5 bases). This CDR3 has 17 residues. Trimming removed 5 bases at V and 1 base at J, with 20 bases between. Per germline, CDR1 LNHDA and CDR2 SQIVND (reference sequence). The CDR3 reads CASSLKWGRVVQETQYF. CDR3 coding DNA: TGTGCCAGTAGTCTAAAGTGGGGCAGGGTGGTCCAAGAGACCCAGTACTTC. Full variable domain (rest looked up from reference TRBV19 and TRBJ2-5): DGGITQSPKYLFRKEGQNVTLSCEQNLNHDAMYWYRQDPGQGLRLIYYSQIVNDFQKGDIAEGYSVSREKKESFPLTVTSAQKNPTAFYLCASSLKWGRVVQETQYFGPGTRLLVL.

The V call is TRBV4-2, the J call TRBJ1-4; D uncertain. The CDR3 totals 16 residues. V lost 0 bases, J lost 6 bases, and 14 bases lay in between. Germline values: CDR1 LGHNA, CDR2 YNFKEQ. CDR3 region: CASSQDVDASDEKLFF. Here the CDR3 DNA reads TGTGCCAGCAGCCAAGATGTGGACGCTAGCGATGAAAAACTGTTTTTT.

The V call is TRBV2, the J call TRBJ2-7, with D perhaps TRBD1 (6 bases). In germline, CDR1 is SNHLY, CDR2 FYNNEI. Trimming pared 2 bases from V and 0 bases from J, leaving 8 bases between. The CDR3 length is 14 residues. In nucleotides, the CDR3 is TGTGCCAGCAGTGAACAGGGGAGCTCCTACGAGCAGTACTTC. Encoded protein: CASSEQGSSYEQYF.

The gene calls are TRBV25-1 and TRBJ2-1; TRBD2 is a possible D gene (6 bases). Germline CDR1 is MGHDK and CDR2 is SYGVNS. The CDR3 is made up of 16 amino acids. Trimming took off 3 bases at V and 6 bases at J, with 18 bases between the two ends. The CDR3 region is CASSDYQRAVGNEQFF. The CDR3 region has the DNA TGTGCCAGCAGTGATTACCAGCGGGCCGTGGGCAATGAGCAGTTCTTC. Filled out from reference TRBV25-1 and TRBJ2-1, the complete variable domain reads EADIYQTPRYLVIGTGKKITLECSQTMGHDKMYWYQQDPGMELHLIHYSYGVNSTEKGDLSSESTVSRIRTEHFPLTLESARPSHTSQYLCASSDYQRAVGNEQFFGPGTRLTVL.

The rearrangement joins TRBV5-1 to TRBJ1-1; 10 bases align to TRBD1. Germline lookup yields CDR1 SGHRS and CDR2 YFSETQ. The CDR3 is 13 residues long. Trimming cost V 4 bases and J 7 bases; bases outside gene matches: 4. This chain's CDR3 is CASSTRTGGEAFF. The CDR3 nucleotides read TGCGCCAGCAGCACCAGGACAGGGGGTGAAGCTTTCTTT.

This chain joins TRBV10-3 and TRBJ2-2, with TRBD2 as a possible D gene (6 bases). This CDR3 has 15 amino acids. CDR1 is ENHRY and CDR2 is SYGVKD in the germline V gene. The V end lost 0 bases, the J end lost 7 bases, and 12 bases lay between the germline ends. This chain's CDR3 is CAISESFEAGGELFF. The CDR3 DNA sequence: TGTGCCATCAGTGAGTCCTTCGAAGCGGGCGGGGAGCTGTTTTTT.

Remarks on this clone: The sample holds other DNA sequences that translate to the same CDR3. The V gene is TRBV19, the J gene TRBJ1-4, with 9 bases fitting TRBD1. J lost 6 bases, V lost 4 bases, and 3 bases had no gene match. Germline CDR1 and CDR2: LNHDA and SQIVND (reference sequence). CDR3 size: 14 residues. The CDR3 DNA reads as TGTGCCAGTAGTACGGGGACAGGGTATGAAAAACTGTTTTTT. This translates into CASSTGTGYEKLFF.

CDR3 nucleotide sequence: TGTGCCAGCTCGCCGGGACAACCAAATCAGCCCCAGCATTTT. Translation gives CASSPGQPNQPQHF. V is TRBV18 and J is TRBJ1-5, with TRBD1 as a possible D gene (6 bases). The CDR3 consists of 14 residues. Germline values: CDR1 KGHSH, CDR2 LQKENI. V lost 6 bases, J lost 4 bases, and 13 bases lay in between.

This chain uses TRBV12-5 with TRBJ2-1; a possible D gene is TRBD1 (5 bases). V lost 8 bases, J lost 5 bases, and 19 bases lay in between. Germline CDR1 reads LGHNT; CDR2 reads FRNRAP. The CDR3 runs to 15 residues. Here the CDR3 DNA reads TGTGCTAGTAGGGGTGAAGGTACTGGGAACAATGAGCAGTTCTTC. Its protein product is CASRGEGTGNNEQFF.

The rearrangement links TRBV7-2 to TRBJ2-1; 9 nucleotides line up with TRBD1. The CDR3 totals 16 residues. The V and J ends lost 1 base and 3 bases, in that order; junction bases with no gene match: 4. Germline V gene lookup returns CDR1 SGHTA and CDR2 FQGNSA. The CDR3 here is CASSLGDRVHYNEQFF. The CDR3 DNA reads TGTGCCAGCAGCTTAGGGGACAGGGTACACTACAATGAGCAGTTCTTC.

This clone was seen only once. The chain has TRBV25-1 and TRBJ1-5; D is perhaps TRBD1 (5 bases). Looked up from germline, CDR1 is MGHDK and CDR2 is SYGVNS. Between the trimmed V and J ends, which lost 6 bases and 3 bases, there was a span of 12 bases. The CDR3 is made up of 14 amino acids. CDR3 sequence (DNA): TGTGCCAGCAGCGAAGACAGCTTCAATCAGCCCCAGCATTTT. Protein: CASSEDSFNQPQHF.

The chain is built from TRBV7-2 and TRBJ2-2; D is undetermined. Germline values: CDR1 SGHTA, CDR2 FQGNSA. Trimming removed 2 bases at V and 0 bases at J, with 4 bases between. The CDR3 length is 14 residues. The CDR3 sequence: CASSLTANTGELFF. CDR3 bases: TGTGCCAGCAGCTTAACGGCGAACACCGGGGAGCTGTTTTTT.

In DNA form, the CDR3 reads TGTGCCAGCAGCAAGAGGTCGGACCAAGAGACCCAGTACTTC. Protein: CASSKRSDQETQYF. The V and J genes are TRBV7-2 and TRBJ2-5; D unresolved. V lost 5 bases to trimming and J lost 0 bases, with 10 bases between them. CDR3 length equals 14 residues. Germline assignment: CDR1 SGHTA and CDR2 FQGNSA.

The genes are TRBV10-3 and TRBJ2-2, with a weak D call TRBD2 (5 bases). The ends were cut back, 4 bases at V and 13 bases at J, with 16 bases in the middle. Per germline, CDR1 ENHRY and CDR2 SYGVKD. The CDR3 contains 13 residues. The CDR3 coding sequence is TGTGCCATCAGTGTAGAAGGTGGAGGAGGGCTGTTTTTT. Translation: CAISVEGGGGLFF.

The rearrangement uses TRBV7-3 and TRBJ2-3, with D possibly matching TRBD1 (5 bases). Trimming left V 2 bases short and J 0 bases short, with 9 bases between. Germline CDR1 is SGHTA and CDR2 is FQGTGA. This CDR3 contains 15 residues. The CDR3 DNA reads as TGTGCCAGCAGCTTATGGGGCAGCAGCACAGATACGCAGTATTTT. Residues: CASSLWGSSTDTQYF.

The CDR3 sequence is CATSSRGREDIQYF. CDR3 sequence (DNA): TGTGCGACCTCGAGTAGGGGGAGGGAGGACATTCAGTACTTC. V gene TRBV19 combines with J gene TRBJ2-4; D perhaps matches TRBD2 (7 bases). Germline CDR1 LNHDA, CDR2 SQIVND (reference sequence). The CDR3 covers 14 residues.

V usage is TRBV29-1 and J usage is TRBJ2-1, with 7 bases lining up with TRBD2. The J segment lost 8 bases and the V segment lost 5 bases, leaving 9 bases of the junction unmatched. Germline assignment: CDR1 SQVTM and CDR2 ANQGSEA. The CDR3 contains 13 residues. The CDR3 region has the DNA TGCAGCGTTCTCAGTTGGGGGAGGGATGAGCAGTTCTTC. Translated, it gives CSVLSWGRDEQFF.

About this clone: The germline gene is not matched at one end of the junction; a read error may be the cause. The same CDR3 arises from other DNA sequences in this sample as well. The chain links TRBV2 to TRBJ1-5, with 8 bases lining up with TRBD1. Germline V gene data show CDR1 as SNHLY and CDR2 as FYNNEI. CDR3 length: 13 amino acids. CDR3 sequence (DNA): TGCGCCAGCAGTGGGACAGGCGATCAGCCCCAGCATTTT. This sequence encodes CASSGTGDQPQHF.

The chain couples TRBV28 to TRBJ2-5; 9 bases agree with TRBD2. CDR3 length equals 14 residues. The trim removed 3 bases at V and 4 bases at J, leaving 3 bases unmatched. CDR1 is MDHEN and CDR2 is SYDVKM in the germline V gene. DNA for the CDR3: TGTGCCAGCAGTTTCGCGGGGGGGCCAGAGACCCAGTACTTC. This encodes CASSFAGGPETQYF.

The chain couples TRBV27 to TRBJ2-7; D possibly corresponds to TRBD1 (5 bases). Germline-derived CDR1 and CDR2 are MNHEY and SMNVEV (reference sequence). V shed 5 bases and J shed 6 bases, with 11 bases lying between them. CDR3 length: 12 amino acids. The CDR3 loop reads CASSLDNREQYF. The CDR3 DNA reads TGTGCCAGCAGTCTGGACAACCGCGAGCAGTACTTC.